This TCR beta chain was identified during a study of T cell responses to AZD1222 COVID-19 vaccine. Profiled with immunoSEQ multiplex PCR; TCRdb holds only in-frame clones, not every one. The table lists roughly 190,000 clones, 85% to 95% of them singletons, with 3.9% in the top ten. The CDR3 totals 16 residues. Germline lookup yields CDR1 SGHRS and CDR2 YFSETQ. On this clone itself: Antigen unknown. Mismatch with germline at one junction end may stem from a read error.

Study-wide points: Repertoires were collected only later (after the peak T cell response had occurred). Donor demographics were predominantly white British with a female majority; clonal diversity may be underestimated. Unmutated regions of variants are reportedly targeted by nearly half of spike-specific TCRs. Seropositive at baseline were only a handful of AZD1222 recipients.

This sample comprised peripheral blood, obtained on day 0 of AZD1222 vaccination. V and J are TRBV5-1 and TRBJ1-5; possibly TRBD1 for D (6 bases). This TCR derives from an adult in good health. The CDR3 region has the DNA TGCGCCCGCAGCGGCGACGGGGGGGGCGGCAATCAGCCCCAGCATTTT. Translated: CARSGDGGGGNQPQHF.